Listed below are T cell receptor beta chains from one sample, sequenced in a study of cytomegalovirus exposure and HLA in healthy donors. Here immunoSEQ multiplex PCR was the method, and the copy in TCRdb shows in-frame clones only, minus some. The repertoire holds just over 85,000 clones, over 60% seen once, with roughly 3% in the top ten. The sample consisted of PBMCs. The receptors were gathered from a man in his forties in good health and CMV-seronegative. Each CDR3 is given with its conserved first and last residue. A D gene is named only where the DNA matches it firmly. The size of a clone is reported for some rows only, either as once, few or many, or as a class for expanded clones.

TRBJ2-3 | TRBV6-1 | TRBD2 | NA | CASSEALVGGVGTDTQYF | TGTGCCAGCAGTGAAGCGCTCGTGGGAGGGGTAGGCACAGATACGCAGTATTTT
TRBJ1-1 | TRBV7-9 | NA | once | CASSGRSGGNTEAFF | TGTGCCAGCAGCGGGAGATCCGGGGGAAACACTGAAGCTTTCTTT
TRBJ2-2 | TRBV9 | NA | NA | CASSVGGSQSGELFF | TGTGCCAGCAGCGTAGGAGGTAGTCAGTCCGGGGAGCTGTTTTTT
TRBJ1-4 | TRBV27 | NA | NA | CASRGGLEKLFF | TGTGCCAGCAGGGGGGGACTTGAAAAACTGTTTTTT
TRBJ1-3 | TRBV18 | NA | few | CASSPSSADSGNTIYF | TGTGCCAGCTCACCAAGTAGCGCTGACTCTGGAAACACCATATATTTT
TRBJ2-4 | TRBV28 | NA | once | CASSPPMLLAKNIQYF | TGTGCCAGCAGTCCACCCATGTTACTAGCCAAAAACATTCAGTACTTC
TRBJ1-2 | TRBV7-3 | NA | NA | CASSLRNYGYTF | TGTGCCAGCAGCTTACGGAACTATGGCTACACCTTC
TRBJ1-1 | TRBV11-2 | NA | NA | CASSPWGHSNTEAFF | TGTGCCAGCAGCCCCTGGGGACACTCGAACACTGAAGCTTTCTTT
TRBJ1-3 | TRBV6-6 | NA | once | CASSFNGKLSGNTIYF | TGTGCCAGCAGTTTCAACGGGAAACTCTCTGGAAACACCATATATTTT
TRBJ2-7 | TRBV19 | NA | NA | CASRTNRRSYEQYF | TGTGCCAGTAGAACCAACAGACGCTCCTACGAGCAGTACTTC
TRBJ1-5 | TRBV6-1 | NA | NA | CASSEIAGNLGQPQHF | TGTGCCAGCAGTGAAATAGCGGGGAATCTTGGACAGCCCCAGCATTTT
TRBJ1-1 | TRBV4-2 | TRBD1 | NA | CASSRQEGAGTEAFF | TGTGCCAGCAGCCGACAGGAGGGGGCTGGCACTGAAGCTTTCTTT
TRBJ1-4 | TRBV7-3 | NA | NA | CASSPKGRGGEKLFF | TGTGCCAGCAGCCCAAAGGGCAGGGGTGGTGAAAAACTGTTTTTT
TRBJ2-1 | TRBV25-1 | NA | NA | CASSEWGGSWEQFF | TGTGCCAGCAGTGAATGGGGGGGCTCATGGGAGCAGTTCTTC